This T cell receptor (beta chain) was retrieved from a study of CD8+CD57+ T cells in acquired aplastic anemia. Study overall: Sorted CD4+ and CD8+ cells gave a mean 3.2 ug DNA, range 0.2 to 27.4 ug.

Germline assignment: CDR1 SEHNR and CDR2 FQNEAQ (reference sequence). There are 12 residues in the CDR3. V was trimmed by 3 bases and J by 5 bases, leaving 8 bases between them. Investigators profiled TCR beta VDJ and CDR3 from genomic DNA template. One entry per CDR3 protein results from TCRdb running MiXCR on the reads. The sample lists around 33,000 distinct CDR3 sequences, more than 75% occurring once. The sample comprised sorted CD4+, CD8+, or CD8+CD57+ T cells (not recorded which) from PBMCs. This rearrangement joins TRBV7-9 to TRBJ2-7; D is uncertain. The sequence was collected from a human donor in good health, serving as a control. The CDR3 DNA reads as TGTGCCAGCAGCTTCCACAGCCACGAGCAGTACTTC. Protein: CASSFHSHEQYF.